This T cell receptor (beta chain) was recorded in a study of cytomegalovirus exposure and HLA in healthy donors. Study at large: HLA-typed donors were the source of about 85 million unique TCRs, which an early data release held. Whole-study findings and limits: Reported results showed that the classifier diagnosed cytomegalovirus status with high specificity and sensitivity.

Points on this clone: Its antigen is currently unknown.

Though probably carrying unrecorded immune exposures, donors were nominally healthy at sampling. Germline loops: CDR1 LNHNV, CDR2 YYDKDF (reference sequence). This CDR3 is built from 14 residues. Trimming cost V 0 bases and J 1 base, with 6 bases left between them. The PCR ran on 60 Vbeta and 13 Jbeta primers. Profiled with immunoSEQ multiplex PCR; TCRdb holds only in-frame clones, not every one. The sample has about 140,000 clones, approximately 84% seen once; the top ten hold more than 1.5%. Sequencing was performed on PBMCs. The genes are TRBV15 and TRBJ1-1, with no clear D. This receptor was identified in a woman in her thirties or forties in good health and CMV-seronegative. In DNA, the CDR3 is TGTGCCACCAGCAGAGAACGAGAGAACACTGAAGCTTTCTTT. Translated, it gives CATSRERENTEAFF.